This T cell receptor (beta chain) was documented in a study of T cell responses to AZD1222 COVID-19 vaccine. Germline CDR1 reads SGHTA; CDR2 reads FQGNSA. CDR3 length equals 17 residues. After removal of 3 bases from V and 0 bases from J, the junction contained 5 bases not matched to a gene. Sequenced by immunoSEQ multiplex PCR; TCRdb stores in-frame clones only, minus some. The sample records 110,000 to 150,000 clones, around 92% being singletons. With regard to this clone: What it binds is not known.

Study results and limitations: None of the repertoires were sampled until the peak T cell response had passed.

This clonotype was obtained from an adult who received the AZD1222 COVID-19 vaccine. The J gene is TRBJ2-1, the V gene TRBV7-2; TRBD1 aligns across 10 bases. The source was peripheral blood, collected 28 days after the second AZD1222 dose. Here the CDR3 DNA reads TGTGCCAGCAGCTTTCCCGGGACAGGGGTCTCCTACAATGAGCAGTTCTTC. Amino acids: CASSFPGTGVSYNEQFF.